These T cell receptor beta chains were read from a single sample in a study of blood T cell repertoires in COVID-19. The table came from immunoSEQ multiplex PCR; TCRdb's copy has only in-frame clones and leaves some out. In the table there are under 150,000 clones, approximately 88% of which are singletons. Specimen: peripheral blood. These receptor sequences come from a man in his sixties with acute or convalescent COVID-19. CDR3s include the opening cysteine and the closing phenylalanine or tryptophan. D genes are given only for firm matches. Clone size is not always given. Where it is, it says once, few, many or a class for expanded clones.

NA | TRBJ1-2 | TRBD1 | TRBV4-1 | CASSHPGQSLRGYTF | TGCGCCAGCAGCCATCCGGGACAGTCCCTGAGAGGCTACACCTTC
once | TRBJ1-2 | TRBD1 | TRBV18 | CASSRTAGTGRNSNYGYTF | TGTGCCAGCTCACGAACCGCCGGGACAGGGAGAAACTCTAACTATGGCTACACCTTC
NA | TRBJ2-7 | TRBD2 | TRBV6-5 | CASRRGLAGDEQYF | TGTGCCAGCAGACGCGGACTAGCGGGAGACGAGCAGTACTTC
NA | TRBJ2-1 | NA | TRBV10-1 | CARRFNNEQFF | TGCGCCAGGAGGTTCAACAATGAGCAGTTCTTC
NA | TRBJ1-5 | TRBD1 | TRBV5-6 | CASSLGGTDYQPQHF | TGTGCCAGCAGCTTGGGGGGGACAGACTATCAGCCCCAGCATTTT
NA | TRBJ2-5 | NA | TRBV6-5 | CASSQGPRTQYF | TGTGCCAGCAGTCAGGGTCCGCGGACCCAGTACTTC
NA | TRBJ2-7 | NA | TRBV7-3 | CASSLQGGPYEQYF | TGTGCCAGCAGCTTACAGGGGGGTCCCTACGAGCAGTACTTC
NA | TRBJ2-1 | NA | TRBV29-1 | CSVEVGDEQFF | TGCAGCGTTGAAGTCGGGGATGAGCAGTTCTTC
NA | TRBJ1-2 | TRBD1 | TRBV19 | CASSQTGNYGYTF | TGTGCCAGTAGTCAGACAGGGAACTATGGCTACACCTTC
NA | TRBJ2-3 | NA | TRBV7-6 | CASTMGEFITDTQYF | TGTGCCAGCACGATGGGCGAGTTTATCACAGATACGCAGTATTTT
NA | TRBJ1-4 | NA | TRBV11-2 | CASSLGQLTNEKLFF | TGTGCCAGCAGCTTAGGACAGCTCACTAATGAAAAACTGTTTTTT
NA | TRBJ1-1 | NA | TRBV2 | CASMRLTEAFF | TGTGCCAGCATGCGGCTTACAGAAGCTTTCTTT
NA | TRBJ2-3 | TRBD2 | TRBV5-1 | CASSEVRPSGITDTQYF | TGCGCCAGCAGCGAGGTTCGTCCTAGCGGAATCACAGATACGCAGTATTTT
NA | TRBJ2-2 | TRBD2 | TRBV5-1 | CASSTTTSGGAGELFF | TGCGCCAGCAGCACCACGACTAGCGGGGGGGCCGGGGAGCTGTTTTTT
NA | TRBJ2-1 | NA | TRBV6-1 | CASSEQRVGEQFF | TGTGCCAGCAGTGAACAGAGGGTGGGTGAGCAGTTCTTC
NA | TRBJ1-2 | NA | TRBV5-1 | CASSSREVHGYTF | TGCGCCAGCAGCTCCAGGGAAGTACATGGCTACACCTTC
NA | TRBJ1-1 | NA | TRBV30 | CAWSVGGRITEAFF | TGTGCCTGGAGTGTAGGAGGCAGAATCACTGAAGCTTTCTTT
NA | TRBJ1-4 | NA | TRBV5-1 | CASSPSGSGEKLFF | TGCGCCAGCAGCCCCTCGGGGTCGGGGGAAAAACTGTTTTTT
NA | TRBJ2-1 | NA | TRBV6-5 | CASSYFGDNEQFF | TGTGCCAGCAGTTACTTCGGAGACAATGAGCAGTTCTTC
NA | TRBJ1-1 | TRBD1 | TRBV6-6 | CASSYSMSGGAEAFF | TGTGCCAGCAGTTACTCGATGTCAGGGGGCGCTGAAGCTTTCTTT
once | TRBJ1-6 | NA | TRBV11-1 | CASSLKSSYNSPLHF | TGTGCCAGCAGCTTGAAGAGCTCCTATAATTCACCCCTCCACTTT
NA | TRBJ2-1 | TRBD2 | TRBV5-1 | CASSLVSGINEQFF | TGCGCCAGCAGCTTGGTTAGCGGGATCAATGAGCAGTTCTTC
NA | TRBJ2-7 | TRBD1 | TRBV5-1 | CASSFGQGVNEQYF | TGCGCCAGCAGCTTTGGACAGGGGGTGAACGAGCAGTACTTC
NA | TRBJ2-3 | NA | TRBV5-5 | CASSFISGDTQYF | TGTGCCAGCAGCTTTATATCGGGTGATACGCAGTATTTT
NA | TRBJ1-1 | NA | TRBV4-2 | CASSQDNRVNTEAFF | TGTGCCAGCAGCCAAGATAACAGGGTCAACACTGAAGCTTTCTTT
NA | TRBJ2-1 | NA | TRBV18 | CASSPTLGHENEQFF | TGTGCCAGCTCACCCACCCTTGGGCACGAAAATGAGCAGTTCTTC
NA | TRBJ2-4 | NA | TRBV6-1 | CASSERVKNIQYF | TGTGCCAGCAGTGAACGGGTCAAAAACATTCAGTACTTC
NA | TRBJ2-3 | TRBD1 | TRBV7-6 | CASSLALGAGGFFEDTQYF | TGTGCCAGCAGCTTAGCGTTGGGGGCAGGGGGCTTTTTCGAAGATACGCAGTATTTT
NA | TRBJ1-2 | TRBD1 | TRBV29-1 | CSVIQGAAGDRDYGYTF | TGCAGCGTCATACAGGGGGCGGCCGGAGACCGCGACTATGGCTACACCTTC
NA | TRBJ2-2 | NA | TRBV27 | CASTDQRLTGELFF | TGTGCCAGCACAGACCAGAGACTCACCGGGGAGCTGTTTTTT
NA | TRBJ1-2 | NA | TRBV10-3 | CAISGVETNYGYTF | TGTGCCATCAGTGGCGTAGAAACTAACTATGGCTACACCTTC
once | TRBJ1-6 | TRBD1 | TRBV28 | CASIDRADNSPLHF | TGTGCCAGCATCGACAGGGCCGATAATTCACCCCTCCACTTT
NA | TRBJ2-5 | TRBD2 | TRBV19 | CASSGRLAGRETQYF | TGTGCCAGTAGTGGCCGACTAGCGGGAAGGGAGACCCAGTACTTC
NA | TRBJ1-1 | TRBD1 | TRBV11-2 | CASSLRGGVGTEAFF | TGTGCCAGCAGCTTACGAGGGGGCGTGGGCACTGAAGCTTTCTTT
NA | TRBJ2-3 | NA | TRBV30 | CAWSVLDTDTQYF | TGTGCCTGGAGTGTACTAGACACAGATACGCAGTATTTT
NA | TRBJ2-1 | TRBD1 | TRBV29-1 | CSVESGTGINEQFF | TGCAGCGTTGAATCCGGGACAGGGATCAATGAGCAGTTCTTC
NA | TRBJ1-3 | TRBD1 | TRBV6-6 | CASSQGQGNTIYF | TGTGCCAGCAGCCAGGGACAGGGAAACACCATATATTTT
NA | TRBJ2-3 | NA | TRBV6-6 | CASSYSTSVGTDTQYF | TGTGCCAGCAGTTACTCGACGAGCGTTGGGACAGATACGCAGTATTTT
NA | TRBJ1-4 | NA | TRBV2 | CASSLRGEKLFF | TGTGCCAGCAGTTTACGGGGGGAAAAACTGTTTTTT
NA | TRBJ2-5 | TRBD2 | TRBV14 | CASSQAGTSGSETQYF | TGTGCCAGCAGCCAAGCCGGGACTAGCGGGAGTGAGACCCAGTACTTC
few | TRBJ1-2 | NA | TRBV12-3/TRBV12-4 | CASSGVGSGYTF | TGTGCCAGCAGCGGGGTAGGAAGTGGCTACACCTTC
NA | TRBJ1-2 | NA | TRBV6-1 | CASSEARTTVNGYTF | TGTGCCAGCAGTGAAGCTCGGACAACCGTAAATGGCTACACCTTC
NA | TRBJ1-5 | NA | TRBV19 | CASRSWDKGGDNQPQHF | TGTGCCAGTAGATCCTGGGACAAGGGGGGGGACAATCAGCCCCAGCATTTT
NA | TRBJ2-7 | NA | TRBV28 | CASRGAVYEQYF | TGTGCCAGCAGGGGAGCGGTCTACGAGCAGTACTTC
NA | TRBJ1-2 | NA | TRBV15 | CATSTEPGQYYGYTF | TGTGCCACCAGCACCGAACCGGGACAATACTATGGCTACACCTTC
NA | TRBJ1-1 | TRBD1 | TRBV3-1/TRBV3-2 | CASSPYSTGYTEAFF | TGTGCCAGCAGCCCCTATTCGACAGGGTACACTGAAGCTTTCTTT
NA | TRBJ2-2 | NA | TRBV11-2 | CASSSVSGTTGELFF | TGTGCCAGCAGCTCCGTCAGCGGCACAACCGGGGAGCTGTTTTTT
NA | TRBJ1-5 | NA | TRBV2 | CASSETAYLQPQHF | TGTGCCAGCAGCGAGACAGCTTACCTTCAGCCCCAGCATTTT
NA | TRBJ1-3 | TRBD1 | TRBV24-1 | CATSDDGTGTGNTIYF | TGTGCCACCAGTGACGACGGGACAGGGACTGGAAACACCATATATTTT
NA | TRBJ2-5 | NA | TRBV24-1 | CATRRQRIDQETQYF | TGTGCCACCAGGAGACAGAGAATAGACCAAGAGACCCAGTACTTC
once | TRBJ2-7 | NA | TRBV7-9 | CASSLSQGSSYEQYF | TGTGCCAGCAGCTTATCGCAGGGGAGCTCCTACGAGCAGTACTTC
once | TRBJ2-7 | NA | TRBV6-1 | CASSDRYPTRPYEQYF | TGTGCCAGCAGTGATAGGTACCCGACTAGGCCCTACGAGCAGTACTTC
NA | TRBJ1-3 | TRBD1 | TRBV27 | CASSRTGIRNTIYF | TGTGCCAGCTCCCGGACAGGTATTAGAAACACCATATATTTT
NA | TRBJ1-4 | NA | TRBV11-2 | CASSLRGGNEKLFF | TGTGCCAGCAGCTTAAGGGGAGGTAATGAAAAACTGTTTTTT
NA | TRBJ2-7 | TRBD2 | TRBV29-1 | CSVDAGGNEQYF | TGCAGCGTTGACGCGGGGGGGAACGAGCAGTACTTC